Each of the 24 T cell receptor beta chains below was sequenced from the same sample in a study of metastatic and nonmetastatic thyroid tumors. With MiXCR, TCRdb called clones anew from the PCR reads. The profile shows some 54,000 clones, around a sixth of them singletons. Until they underwent thyroid surgery, no patient had received any treatment. The sample taken for sequencing was blood. All receptors come from a female donor with papillary thyroid cancer or a benign thyroid nodule (not recorded which). Some clones in this sample may be carry-over from other donors' samples.

The sample holds many counts of this clone. The chain links TRBV6-1 to TRBJ2-4; the match to TRBD1 covers 8 bases. This CDR3 has 15 amino acids. The J segment lost 9 bases and the V segment lost 0 bases, leaving 7 bases of the junction unmatched. Germline CDR1 is MNHNS and CDR2 is SASEGT. In DNA, the CDR3 is TGTGCCAGCAGTGAAGCGACAGGGGCAGTGCCCATTCAGTACTTC. It codes for CASSEATGAVPIQYF.

This clone was recorded at least ten times. J is TRBJ2-1 and V is TRBV28, with TRBD2 identical over 14 bases. Unmatched junction bases numbered 4, after V lost 2 bases and J lost 7 bases. Germline V lookup: CDR1 MDHEN, CDR2 SYDVKM. This CDR3 is built from 16 residues. CDR3 sequence reads: CASSLGTSGSQNEQFF. The CDR3 bases are TGTGCCAGCAGTTTAGGGACTAGCGGGAGCCAAAATGAGCAGTTCTTC.

There are many counts of this clone. The J gene is TRBJ1-1, the V gene TRBV7-8; the D gene is possibly TRBD1 (5 bases). The V and J ends lost 1 base and 0 bases respectively, with 9 bases between them. The CDR3 spans 15 residues. CDR1 is SGHVS and CDR2 is FQNEAQ in the germline V gene. The CDR3 sequence: CASSLEGRLNTEAFF. Here the CDR3 DNA reads TGTGCCAGCAGCTTAGAGGGACGATTGAACACTGAAGCTTTCTTT.

The chain joins TRBV6-1 to TRBJ2-7; tentatively, D is TRBD1 (5 bases). Germline CDR1 reads MNHNS; CDR2 reads SASEGT. Trimming shortened V by 8 bases and J by 5 bases, and 16 bases separated the two germline ends. There are 13 residues in the CDR3. CDR3 protein: CASLDIGAHEQYF. The CDR3 DNA follows: TGTGCCAGCCTGGACATTGGCGCCCACGAGCAGTACTTC.

This clone was recorded many times. The chain uses TRBV30 and TRBJ2-7, with D hard to call. This CDR3 region has 14 residues. Germline CDR1 and CDR2: GTSNPN and SVGIG (reference sequence). The V end was cut by 3 bases, the J end by 3 bases, with 15 bases between. The CDR3 DNA follows: TGTGCCTGGAGCCCAAATATACAGAGCTACGAGCAGTACTTC. Its protein product is CAWSPNIQSYEQYF.

This clone turned up a few times. The chain joins TRBV6-1 to TRBJ2-1; 8 nucleotides align to TRBD2. This CDR3 comprises 16 residues. Germline V gene sequence: CDR1 MNHNS, CDR2 SASEGT. The J segment lost 7 bases and the V segment lost 6 bases, leaving 14 bases of the junction unmatched. CDR3 loop: CASRITGTSGSNEQFF. The CDR3 nucleotides read TGTGCCAGCAGAATAACCGGTACTAGCGGATCGAATGAGCAGTTCTTC.

This clone was seen many times. This chain joins TRBV29-1 and TRBJ1-2; D is ambiguous. Germline CDR1 and CDR2: SQVTM and ANQGSEA. The V and J ends lost 3 bases and 0 bases respectively, with 11 bases between them. The CDR3 spans 14 residues. The CDR3 bases are TGCAGCGTTGAGGGTGCCAAAGCTAACTATGGCTACACCTTC. This encodes CSVEGAKANYGYTF.

This clone was counted ten times or more. Given the absence of the conserved phenylalanine or tryptophan at the CDR3 end, a read error is likely. The CDR3 bases are TGCAGTGCCCAGACTAGCGGGAGAAGGTACGAGCAGTACTCC. Amino acids: CSAQTSGRRYEQYS. The genes are TRBV20-1 and TRBJ2-7, with 12 bases that match TRBD2. Trimming at V came to 6 bases and at J to 4 bases, leaving 7 bases not matched to a gene. CDR1 DFQATT and CDR2 SNEGSKA come from the germline V gene (reference sequence). The CDR3 runs 14 residues.

This clone occurred many times. This chain uses TRBV20-1 with TRBJ1-3; D uncertain. The V end lost 4 bases, the J end lost 0 bases, and 10 bases lay between the germline ends. The CDR3 extends over 14 amino acids. Germline V gene sequence: CDR1 DFQATT, CDR2 SNEGSKA (reference sequence). CDR3 sequence: CSATQPSSGNTIYF. CDR3 DNA sequence: TGCAGTGCTACTCAGCCGAGCTCTGGAAACACCATATATTTT.

The chain couples TRBV19 to TRBJ2-2; 9 nucleotides line up with TRBD1. Trimming at V came to 6 bases and at J to 14 bases, leaving 31 bases not matched to a gene. This CDR3 is 20 amino acids long. Germline CDR1 reads LNHDA; CDR2 reads SQIVND (reference sequence). CDR3 protein: CASRKAGTGLANRWSGYLFF. The DNA for the CDR3 is TGTGCCAGTAGGAAGGCCGGGACAGGGTTAGCGAACAGATGGTCCGGGTATCTGTTTTTT.

CDR3 bases: TGCGCCAGCAGCTTGGCTGACGTGGGGGCCGGGGAGCTGTTTTTT. Translation: CASSLADVGAGELFF. The chain uses TRBV5-1 and TRBJ2-2, with D tentatively TRBD1 or TRBD2 (5 bases each). V was clipped by 0 bases and J by 6 bases, with 12 bases between them. This CDR3 spans 15 amino acids. The germline CDR1 and CDR2 sequences are SGHRS and YFSETQ.

This clone was seen many times. This chain joins TRBV28 and TRBJ2-5, with D tentatively TRBD2 (6 bases). Trimming cost V 5 bases and J 2 bases, with 15 bases left between them. The CDR3 length is 15 residues. Germline CDR1 is MDHEN and CDR2 is SYDVKM. CDR3 region: CASSPLRLAQETQYF. CDR3 nucleotides: TGTGCCAGCAGTCCCCTGAGGCTAGCGCAAGAGACCCAGTACTTC.

This clone has just a few counts. Possible read error: a much larger clone is one base away. Additional DNA sequences in this sample encode the identical CDR3. The V and J genes are TRBV18 and TRBJ2-7; D call uncertain. CDR1 KGHSH and CDR2 LQKENI come from the germline V gene. The CDR3 consists of 11 residues. The CDR3 region is CASSNGYEQYF. Written as DNA, the CDR3 is TGTGCCAGCTCAAATGGATACGAGCAGTACTTT.

As to this clone: The CDR3 ends on some other residue instead of the conserved phenylalanine or tryptophan, so this is likely a read error. The V and J genes are TRBV18 and TRBJ2-5, with 10 bases identical to TRBD1. Germline values: CDR1 KGHSH, CDR2 LQKENI. The CDR3 is 15 residues long. The ends lost 5 bases at V and 5 bases at J; junction bases unmatched: 8. The CDR3 DNA reads TGTGCCAGCTCATTTCGACAGGGGGCACGGGAGACCCAGTACTTA. Translation: CASSFRQGARETQYL.

The table lists this clone with many counts. The chain has TRBV6-5 and TRBJ1-5; D is unclear. The length of the CDR3 is 13 residues. Looked up from germline, CDR1 is MNHEY and CDR2 is SVGAGI. V was pared by 2 bases and J by 5 bases, with 7 bases between. The CDR3 reads CASSYDPYQPQHF. In DNA form, the CDR3 reads TGTGCCAGCAGTTACGACCCTTATCAGCCCCAGCATTTT.

This chain's CDR3 is CSARLEKPGLGDVQYF. CDR3 nucleotide sequence: TGCAGTGCTAGATTGGAGAAACCGGGACTAGGAGATGTTCAGTACTTC. The chain combines TRBV20-1 with TRBJ2-7; 8 bases are a match to TRBD2. Germline CDR1 is DFQATT and CDR2 is SNEGSKA (reference sequence). The CDR3 runs to 16 residues. V shed 2 bases and J 10 bases; nucleotides not matched to a gene: 19.

This clone was detected ten times or more. V is TRBV4-1 and J is TRBJ2-7, with unresolved D. CDR1 MGHRA and CDR2 YSYEKL come from the germline V gene. Trimming cost V 5 bases and J 2 bases, with 10 bases left between them. The length of the CDR3 is 13 residues. CDR3 amino acids: CASSSGPAYEQYF. The CDR3 DNA follows: TGCGCCAGCAGCTCCGGACCGGCCTACGAGCAGTACTTC.

This clone was observed at least ten times. This chain connects TRBV12-3 or TRBV12-4 to TRBJ2-1; 9 bases align to TRBD1. V dropped 7 bases and J dropped 5; count of bases not matched to a gene: 9. CDR3 length equals 15 residues. The CDR3: CASKGQGSGNNEQFF. CDR3 nucleotides: TGTGCCAGCAAGGGACAGGGTAGCGGCAACAATGAGCAGTTCTTC.

This clone was counted ten times or more. CDR3 amino acids: CASSFSTGGTGELFF. CDR3 DNA sequence: TGTGCCAGCAGTTTTTCGACAGGGGGCACCGGGGAGCTGTTTTTT. This chain links TRBV27 with TRBJ2-2, with 9 bases aligning to TRBD1. The J segment lost 4 bases and the V segment lost 3 bases, leaving 3 bases of the junction unmatched. This CDR3 spans 15 amino acids. The V gene's germline CDR1 is MNHEY and CDR2 SMNVEV (reference sequence).

In this sample, this clone turned up many times. The same CDR3 can be traced to other DNA sequences in this sample. V is TRBV28 and J is TRBJ1-2, with D hard to call. V gave up 2 bases and J gave up 4 bases, with 11 bases separating them. In germline, CDR1 is MDHEN, CDR2 SYDVKM. The CDR3 has 14 residues. The CDR3 is CASSLVGLIYGYTF. Here the CDR3 DNA reads TGTGCCAGCAGTTTAGTCGGCTTGATCTATGGCTACACCTTC.

This clone was detected ten times or more. V gene TRBV20-1 combines with J gene TRBJ2-7; 12 bases fit TRBD2. Germline CDR1 reads DFQATT; CDR2 reads SNEGSKA (reference sequence). The junction had 7 bases not matched to a gene; V was cut back by 6 bases and J by 4 bases. The CDR3 sequence is 14 residues long. The CDR3 here is CSAQTSGRRYEQYF. Written as DNA, the CDR3 is TGCAGTGCCCAGACTAGCGGGAGAAGGTACGAGCAGTACTTC.

The table lists this clone with many counts. The gene calls are TRBV6-4 and TRBJ2-1, with 7 positions matching TRBD1. The CDR3 covers 14 residues. V gave up 5 bases and J gave up 4 bases; unmatched junction bases: 5. CDR1 is MRHNA, CDR2 SNTAGT, per germline. In nucleotides, the CDR3 is TGTGCCAGCAGTCAGGGGACAGATTACAATGAGCAGTTCTTC. This encodes CASSQGTDYNEQFF.

The V and J genes are TRBV27 and TRBJ2-7, with no clear D. The V end was cut by 5 bases, the J end by 4 bases, with 18 bases between. Germline V gives CDR1 MNHEY, CDR2 SMNVEV (reference sequence). This CDR3 contains 15 residues. DNA of the CDR3: TGTGCCAGCAGTATAAGGAGTGGAACGGAATACGAGCAGTACTTC. Translation: CASSIRSGTEYEQYF.

There are a few counts of this clone. J is TRBJ2-1 and V is TRBV12-3 or TRBV12-4; TRBD2 matches at 11 bases. The J segment lost 1 base and the V segment lost 6 bases, leaving 5 bases of the junction unmatched. The CDR3 totals 16 residues. DNA for the CDR3: TGTGCCAGCAGCTGTAGACTAGCGGGATCCTACAATGAGCAGTTCTTC. It specifies CASSCRLAGSYNEQFF.